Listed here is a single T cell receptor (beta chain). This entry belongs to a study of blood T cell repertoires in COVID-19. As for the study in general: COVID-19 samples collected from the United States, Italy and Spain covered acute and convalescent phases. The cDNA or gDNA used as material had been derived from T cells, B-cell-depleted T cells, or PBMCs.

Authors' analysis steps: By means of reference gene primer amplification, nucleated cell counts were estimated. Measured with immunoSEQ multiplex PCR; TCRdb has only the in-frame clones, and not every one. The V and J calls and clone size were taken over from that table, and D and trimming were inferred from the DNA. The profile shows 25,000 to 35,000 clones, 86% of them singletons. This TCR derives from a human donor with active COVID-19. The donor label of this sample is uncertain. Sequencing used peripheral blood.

CDR3 loop: CASSQEGGQGRETQYF. The DNA for the CDR3 is TGCGCCAGCAGCCAAGAAGGGGGACAGGGAAGAGAGACCCAGTACTTC. The rearrangement links TRBV4-1 to TRBJ2-5; TRBD1 agrees at 9 bases. Germline CDR1 MGHRA, CDR2 YSYEKL. V shed 0 bases and J 4 bases; nucleotides not matched to a gene: 6. This CDR3 is built from 16 residues.